A single sample is the source of the 10 T cell receptor beta chains below, sequenced in a study of T-cell memory formation after mild COVID-19. TCRdb re-called the 5' RACE reads through MiXCR, storing one row per CDR3 protein. This table has 550,000 to 700,000 distinct CDR3 sequences, 17% appearing once. The sample comprised PBMCs or a T cell subset sorted from them (not recorded which). All receptors derive from an adult woman who had mild COVID-19 (a few samples of this study predate the infection). Cell type and time point are not known.

The chain uses TRBV12-3 or TRBV12-4 and TRBJ2-1; D is possibly TRBD1 or TRBD2 (5 bases each). The CDR3 totals 16 residues. Trimming stripped 3 bases from V and 5 bases from J, with 17 bases between. CDR3 DNA sequence: TGTGCCAGCAGTTTGGGGGTGGGCCCAAGGGACAATGAGCAGTTCTTC. It translates to CASSLGVGPRDNEQFF.

The chain joins TRBV7-9 to TRBJ2-3, with 8 bases fitting TRBD1. This CDR3 region has 17 residues. J was trimmed by 8 bases and V by 4 bases; bases with no gene match: 17. Germline assignment: CDR1 SEHNR and CDR2 FQNEAQ (reference sequence). CDR3 loop: CASSSTVGQGLFGTQYF. CDR3 coding DNA: TGTGCCAGCAGCTCGACGGTCGGACAGGGACTTTTTGGTACGCAGTATTTT. Full variable domain (missing parts from reference TRBV7-9 and TRBJ2-3): DTGVSQNPRHKITKRGQNVTFRCDPISEHNRLYWYRQTLGQGPEFLTYFQNEAQLEKSRLLSDRFSAERPKGSFSTLEIQRTEQGDSAMYLCASSSTVGQGLFGTQYFGPGTRLTVL.

V is TRBV25-1 and J is TRBJ2-2; 7 bases are a match to TRBD2. J lost 5 bases, V lost 6 bases, and 0 bases had no gene match. The length of the CDR3 is 12 residues. Germline V gene lookup returns CDR1 MGHDK and CDR2 SYGVNS. The CDR3 protein is CASRRETGELFF. The CDR3 DNA follows: TGTGCCAGCAGGCGGGAGACCGGGGAGCTGTTTTTT.

This clonotype has only a few counts. This sequence joins TRBV7-9 and TRBJ1-2; TRBD1 might be the D (5 bases). V lost 1 base and J 5 bases, leaving 14 bases between the germline ends. Germline CDR1 reads SEHNR; CDR2 reads FQNEAQ (reference sequence). The CDR3 covers 15 residues. The CDR3 DNA sequence: TGTGCCAGCAGCTTAGGACATTCCGGGGGGTATGGCTACACCTTC. Its protein is CASSLGHSGGYGYTF.

This clonotype was seen a few times. The chain employs TRBV5-1 and TRBJ2-1; TRBD2 aligns across 11 bases. This CDR3 region has 16 residues. Unmatched junction bases numbered 11, after V lost 5 bases and J lost 7 bases. In germline, CDR1 is SGHRS, CDR2 YFSETQ. In DNA, the CDR3 is TGCGCCAGCAGTCTAACGTCGACTAGCGGGGCGAATGAGCAGTTCTTC. Amino acid sequence: CASSLTSTSGANEQFF.

This clonotype came up a few times. The rearrangement links TRBV4-3 to TRBJ2-1, with 10 nucleotides matching TRBD2. The germline V gene encodes CDR1 LGHNA and CDR2 YSLEER. This CDR3 region has 20 residues. The V segment lost 4 bases and the J segment 5 bases; nucleotides outside the gene matches: 20. The CDR3: CASSRSRGRMSGRADNEQFF. CDR3 nucleotide sequence: TGCGCCAGCAGCCGAAGCAGGGGGCGCATGAGCGGGAGGGCCGACAATGAGCAGTTCTTC.

Only a few counts were recorded for this clonotype. The CDR3 spells CASRPETSGEYNEQFF. In nucleotides, the CDR3 is TGTGCCAGCAGACCAGAGACTAGCGGGGAGTACAATGAGCAGTTCTTC. The chain uses TRBV12-3 or TRBV12-4 and TRBJ2-1; TRBD2 agrees at 11 bases. Germline trimming cut 6 bases from V and 4 bases from J; bases unmatched to any gene: 8. The CDR3 is made up of 16 amino acids.

This clonotype was counted many times. The J gene is TRBJ1-2, the V gene TRBV2, with 11 bases lining up with TRBD1. The length of the CDR3 is 17 residues. The V gene's germline CDR1 is SNHLY and CDR2 FYNNEI. The trim removed 4 bases at V and 4 bases at J, leaving 11 bases unmatched. CDR3 amino acids: CASSGFTGTGGSYGYTF. In nucleotides, the CDR3 is TGTGCCAGCAGTGGGTTTACCGGGACAGGGGGATCCTATGGCTACACCTTC.

In this sample, this clonotype turned up once. The J gene is TRBJ2-5, the V gene TRBV11-1; 10 bases line up with TRBD2. The V gene's germline CDR1 is SGHAT and CDR2 FQDESV (reference sequence). V trimming: 6 bases; J trimming: 3 bases; junction bases outside the gene matches: 10. The CDR3 has 16 amino acids. In DNA, the CDR3 is TGTGCCAGCAGTCTTCATAGCGGGAGGCAAAAAGAGACCCAGTACTTC. Protein sequence: CASSLHSGRQKETQYF.

This clonotype was counted between two and nine times. The gene calls are TRBV30 and TRBJ2-1; no clear D. This CDR3 spans 14 amino acids. Trimming cost V 3 bases and J 10 bases, with 19 bases left between them. The germline V gene encodes CDR1 GTSNPN and CDR2 SVGIG (reference sequence). In DNA form, the CDR3 reads TGTGCCTGGAGACCGAACCCCGACTGGTGGGAGCAGTTCTTC. Encoded protein: CAWRPNPDWWEQFF.